This T cell receptor (beta chain) came from a study of T cells in women clearing cervical HPV infection. With respect to this clone: The read halts 3 residues ahead of the CDR3 end, with the missing end drawn from the germline J gene. The same CDR3 arises from other DNA sequences in this sample as well.

Profiling relied on immunoSEQ multiplex PCR, and the TCRdb table lists in-frame clones only, not all of them. Its table records approximately 37,000 clones. Germline assignment: CDR1 LNHDA and CDR2 SQIVND (reference sequence). The CDR3 runs 13 residues. V was pared by 5 bases and J by 8 bases, with 13 bases between. What was sequenced was blood buffy coat. The rearrangement links TRBV19 to TRBJ1-3; the D gene is possibly TRBD1 (5 bases). The receptor was derived from a woman between 18 and 70 years old with a cervical HPV16 infection that either progressed to CIN3+ or cleared (not recorded which). The CDR3 sequence: CASSSGSRYTIYF. Partial CDR3 DNA: TGTGCCAGTAGTTCAGGGAGTAGATACACC.